These 32 T cell receptor beta chains share one sample of origin, sequenced in a study of beta chain features in type 1 diabetes. Expressed TCRB transcripts were sequenced, since all the RNA that had been isolated was reverse transcribed. Assay: immunoSEQ multiplex PCR; the TCRdb copy retains only in-frame clones and omits some. The table lists a few hundred thousand clones, roughly 12% of them singletons. Sequenced input: naive CD4+ T cells from blood. These TCRs come from a young man in good health.

The genes are TRBV7-2 and TRBJ2-4; tentatively, D is TRBD2 (5 bases). Looked up from germline, CDR1 is SGHTA and CDR2 is FQGNSA. This CDR3 has 12 residues. The CDR3, as DNA: TGTGCTTCCAGCGAGGGAACGGGCATTCAGTACTTC. Protein: CASSEGTGIQYF.

The J gene is TRBJ2-5, the V gene TRBV7-2; 11 nucleotides align to TRBD1. This CDR3 has 15 residues. Germline V gives CDR1 SGHTA, CDR2 FQGNSA. Trimming removed 5 bases from V and 5 bases from J; junction bases left unmatched: 7. The CDR3 protein is CASSRRTGGRETQYF. The CDR3 DNA reads TGTGCCAGCAGCAGAAGGACAGGGGGCCGGGAGACCCAGTACTTC.

This chain links TRBV7-9 with TRBJ2-3, with D perhaps matching TRBD1 (6 bases). Trimming pared 6 bases from V and 6 bases from J, leaving 19 bases between. The CDR3 has 15 residues. Germline V gene lookup returns CDR1 SEHNR and CDR2 FQNEAQ (reference sequence). The DNA of the CDR3 is TGTGCCAGCAGTTACCGGGACAACGGCAGGGATACGCAGTATTTT. This translates into CASSYRDNGRDTQYF.

V is TRBV29-1 and J is TRBJ2-3; no clear D gene. The V end lost 1 base, the J end lost 0 bases, and 5 bases lay between the germline ends. Germline CDR1 and CDR2: SQVTM and ANQGSEA. This CDR3 has 13 amino acids. This chain's CDR3 is CSVEGPSTDTQYF. The CDR3 DNA reads TGCAGCGTTGAAGGTCCTAGCACAGATACGCAGTATTTT.

A few counts support this clone. CDR3 sequence reads: CASSLQGNTQYF. CDR3 nucleotide sequence: TGTGCCAGCAGCTTACAGGGGAATACGCAGTATTTT. The genes are TRBV7-3 and TRBJ2-3, with a tentative D call TRBD1 (6 bases). Germline V gene lookup returns CDR1 SGHTA and CDR2 FQGTGA. V was pared by 2 bases and J by 7 bases, with 7 bases between. The CDR3 contains 12 residues.

The gene calls are TRBV7-9 and TRBJ2-7, with 10 bases fitting TRBD1. V gave up 2 bases and J gave up 3 bases; unmatched junction bases: 10. In germline, CDR1 is SEHNR, CDR2 FQNEAQ (reference sequence). The CDR3 runs 17 residues. This CDR3 is CASSLIKTGTGVYEQYF. The CDR3 DNA is TGTGCCAGCAGCTTAATCAAAACCGGGACAGGGGTCTACGAGCAGTACTTC.

Remarks on this clone: The junction and the germline gene differ at one end; a read error may be behind it. The chain couples TRBV7-9 to TRBJ2-3; 7 bases are shared with TRBD1. The CDR3 loop spans 12 amino acids. Germline values: CDR1 SEHNR, CDR2 FQNEAQ (reference sequence). CDR3 nucleotide sequence: TGCGCCAGCAGCCCACGACAGGGTCGGCCGTATTTT. It specifies CASSPRQGRPYF.

The V gene is TRBV10-3, the J gene TRBJ2-1; D call uncertain. Germline-derived CDR1 and CDR2 are ENHRY and SYGVKD. The ends were cut back, 6 bases at V and 1 base at J, with 10 bases in the middle. CDR3 size: 14 residues. The CDR3 DNA is TGTGCCATCAGGCGCGACTTTTCCTACAATGAGCAGTTCTTC. Protein product: CAIRRDFSYNEQFF.

Ten or more counts support this clone. The chain combines TRBV18 with TRBJ2-3; D gene ambiguous. There are 13 residues in the CDR3. Germline V CDR1 and CDR2: KGHSH, LQKENI. V was trimmed by 5 bases and J by 0 bases, leaving 6 bases between them. CDR3 in amino acids: CASSIGSTDTQYF. The CDR3 DNA follows: TGTGCCAGCTCAATCGGGAGCACAGATACGCAGTATTTT.

CDR3 protein: CASRKAGTGGEQFF. Here the CDR3 DNA reads TGTGCCAGCAGAAAAGCCGGGACAGGGGGGGAGCAGTTCTTC. The J gene is TRBJ2-1, the V gene TRBV7-2, with 11 bases aligning to TRBD1. Per the germline V gene, CDR1 is SGHTA and CDR2 is FQGNSA. The CDR3 spans 14 residues. V shed 6 bases, J shed 10 bases, and the junction held 8 bases outside the gene matches.

This clone was observed a few times. V is TRBV6-5 and J is TRBJ2-3, with TRBD1 matching over 12 bases. This CDR3 comprises 15 residues. Trimming at V came to 5 bases and at J to 7 bases, leaving 7 bases not matched to a gene. Germline loops: CDR1 MNHEY, CDR2 SVGAGI. CDR3 in amino acids: CASSRDRGLRYTQYF. Here the CDR3 DNA reads TGTGCCAGCAGTAGGGACAGGGGGCTCAGGTATACGCAGTATTTT.

This clone was recorded a few times. The chain uses TRBV7-2 and TRBJ2-7; TRBD1 agrees at 9 bases. Germline CDR1 reads SGHTA; CDR2 reads FQGNSA. Trimming at V came to 4 bases and at J to 4 bases, leaving 11 bases not matched to a gene. The CDR3 loop spans 16 amino acids. CDR3 amino acids: CASSSRPGQGPYEQYF. Here the CDR3 DNA reads TGTGCCAGCAGCTCACGACCGGGACAGGGCCCTTACGAGCAGTACTTC.

This clone was seen more than once but under ten times. The genes are TRBV9 and TRBJ2-1, with TRBD2 identical over 14 bases. In germline, CDR1 is SGDLS, CDR2 YYNGEE. The CDR3 runs 19 residues. The V gene end was trimmed by 3 bases and the J gene end by 4 bases; junction bases not matched to a gene: 12. CDR3: CASSAAGTSGSRLYNEQFF. CDR3 nucleotides: TGTGCCAGCAGCGCGGCCGGGACTAGCGGGAGCCGTCTATACAATGAGCAGTTCTTC.

V usage is TRBV9 and J usage is TRBJ2-3; D might be TRBD2 (6 bases). The CDR3 extends over 13 amino acids. Trimming left V 3 bases short and J 9 bases short, with 14 bases between. CDR1 is SGDLS, CDR2 YYNGEE, per germline. The chain's CDR3 is CASSAGTLGTQYF. The CDR3 DNA reads as TGTGCCAGCAGCGCCGGGACTCTCGGAACGCAGTATTTT.

This clone was recorded a few times. The CDR3 loop is CASSLIVTGELFF. CDR3 bases: TGTGCCAGCAGCTTAATCGTCACCGGGGAGCTGTTTTTT. The rearrangement links TRBV7-9 to TRBJ2-2; no clear D. The V gene's germline CDR1 is SEHNR and CDR2 FQNEAQ (reference sequence). CDR3 size: 13 residues. Deletions cut 2 bases from V and 4 bases from J, with 5 bases between.

The chain has TRBV20-1 and TRBJ2-1; 8 bases line up with TRBD2. The germline gives CDR1 DFQATT, CDR2 SNEGSKA (reference sequence). There are 11 residues in the CDR3. V dropped 8 bases and J dropped 9; count of bases not matched to a gene: 6. CDR3 nucleotide sequence: TGCAGTCATCGGGAGGGAGTTGAGCAGTTCTTC. Translation: CSHREGVEQFF.

This chain uses TRBV7-3 with TRBJ1-2; the D gene is possibly TRBD1 (5 bases). The ends were cut back, 5 bases at V and 5 bases at J, with 18 bases in the middle. The germline gives CDR1 SGHTA, CDR2 FQGTGA. CDR3 length equals 15 residues. This CDR3 is CASSLGLGGTYGYTF. CDR3 in DNA: TGTGCCAGCAGCCTAGGACTTGGAGGGACTTATGGCTACACCTTC.

This clone was seen only a few times. This rearrangement joins TRBV29-1 to TRBJ2-3; 8 bases match TRBD2. Per germline, CDR1 SQVTM and CDR2 ANQGSEA. Unmatched junction bases numbered 2, after V lost 3 bases and J lost 3 bases. The length of the CDR3 is 13 residues. As DNA, the CDR3 is TGCAGCGTTGATAGCGGGGTTACAGATACGCAGTATTTT. Translating gives CSVDSGVTDTQYF.

This clone was detected once. V gene TRBV6-5 combines with J gene TRBJ1-3; possible D gene TRBD1, 5 bases. This CDR3 is 15 amino acids long. Germline V CDR1 and CDR2: MNHEY, SVGAGI. Deletions cut 6 bases from V and 3 bases from J, with 15 bases between. Here the CDR3 reads CASSSQGEGGNTIYF. The DNA for the CDR3 is TGTGCCAGCAGCTCGCAGGGTGAAGGTGGAAACACCATATATTTT.

This clone was found a few times. The same CDR3 is also encoded by other DNA sequences in this sample. The chain couples TRBV5-1 to TRBJ1-1; a possible D gene is TRBD1 (6 bases). Germline CDR1 SGHRS, CDR2 YFSETQ. The CDR3 runs 14 residues. Trimming removed 0 bases from V and 1 base from J, with 7 bases in between. As DNA, the CDR3 is TGCGCCAGCAGCTTGGTGACAGGGAACACTGAAGCTTTCTTT. Its protein product is CASSLVTGNTEAFF. Full variable domain (outside the CDR3, taken from reference TRBV5-1 and TRBJ1-1): KAGVTQTPRYLIKTRGQQVTLSCSPISGHRSVSWYQQTPGQGLQFLFEYFSETQRNKGNFPGRFSGRQFSNSRSEMNVSTLELGDSALYLCASSLVTGNTEAFFGQGTRLTVV.

This clone showed up just a few times. The chain links TRBV9 to TRBJ2-4; D might be TRBD2 (6 bases). V lost 0 bases and J 5 bases, leaving 15 bases between the germline ends. The CDR3 is 16 residues long. CDR1 and CDR2 from the germline V gene are SGDLS and YYNGEE. The CDR3 DNA is TGTGCCAGCAGCGTAGGCCCTAGGCGGAGGGAAAACATTCAGTACTTC. This sequence encodes CASSVGPRRRENIQYF.

As DNA, the CDR3 is TGTGCCAGCACCTCGAGCCCGTCCGGGGAGCTGTTTTTT. Its protein product is CASTSSPSGELFF. The J gene is TRBJ2-2, the V gene TRBV28; D uncertain. V shed 7 bases and J shed 6 bases, with 12 bases lying between them. Germline V gene sequence: CDR1 MDHEN, CDR2 SYDVKM. This CDR3 has 13 amino acids.

J is TRBJ1-1 and V is TRBV7-9; TRBD1 might be the D (6 bases). The CDR3 sequence is 12 residues long. V was pared by 6 bases and J by 10 bases, with 15 bases between. The germline gives CDR1 SEHNR, CDR2 FQNEAQ (reference sequence). The CDR3 region is CASRMRGGTAFF. The CDR3 DNA reads TGTGCCAGCAGGATGAGGGGGGGTACAGCTTTCTTT.

This clone was observed a few times. This rearrangement joins TRBV5-6 to TRBJ2-7; perhaps TRBD1 as D (6 bases). The germline V gene encodes CDR1 SGHDT and CDR2 YYEEEE. This CDR3 region has 14 residues. Trimming stripped 3 bases from V and 5 bases from J, with 15 bases between. The CDR3 nucleotides are TGTGCCAGCAGCTCGGGCCAGGGGTTCGACGAGCAGTACTTC. The encoded protein is CASSSGQGFDEQYF.

J is TRBJ2-7 and V is TRBV15; a possible D gene is TRBD1 (5 bases). Looked up from germline, CDR1 is LNHNV and CDR2 is YYDKDF (reference sequence). The CDR3 loop spans 17 amino acids. V gave up 4 bases and J gave up 2 bases, with 21 bases separating them. The CDR3 bases are TGTGCCACCAGCAACCACTGGTGGGGCCTCCTAACCTACGAGCAGTACTTC. It yields the protein CATSNHWWGLLTYEQYF.

The V and J genes are TRBV6-4 and TRBJ2-3; 12 bases are shared with TRBD1. The CDR3 is 15 amino acids. The germline gives CDR1 MRHNA, CDR2 SNTAGT. Trimming cost V 6 bases and J 5 bases; bases outside gene matches: 6. The CDR3 DNA follows: TGTGCCAGCAGCGCGGGACAGGGGGCGGGAGATACGCAGTATTTT. Translating gives CASSAGQGAGDTQYF.

The rearrangement uses TRBV9 and TRBJ2-1, with 13 bases aligning to TRBD2. V lost 1 base and J lost 0; bases outside the gene matches: 7. Germline V lookup: CDR1 SGDLS, CDR2 YYNGEE. There are 19 residues in the CDR3. The CDR3 loop is CASSVTLWTSGSSYNEQFF. In nucleotides, the CDR3 is TGTGCCAGCAGCGTAACGTTGTGGACTAGCGGGAGCTCCTACAATGAGCAGTTCTTC.

The chain employs TRBV5-1 and TRBJ2-1; 8 bases agree with TRBD1. V shed 2 bases, J shed 4 bases, and the junction held 2 bases outside the gene matches. Germline assignment: CDR1 SGHRS and CDR2 YFSETQ. This CDR3 is 14 amino acids long. Written as DNA, the CDR3 is TGCGCCAGCAGCTTAACAGGGGGTTACAATGAGCAGTTCTTC. Its translation: CASSLTGGYNEQFF.

This clone showed up just a few times. This sequence joins TRBV18 and TRBJ1-1; D is ambiguous. Germline assignment: CDR1 KGHSH and CDR2 LQKENI. V was pared by 2 bases and J by 0 bases, with 7 bases between. The CDR3 sequence is 14 residues long. The CDR3 sequence is CASSPSVMNTEAFF. CDR3 DNA: TGTGCCAGCTCACCATCGGTGATGAACACTGAAGCTTTCTTT. Together with reference TRBV18 and TRBJ1-1, the CDR3 gives the full variable domain: NAGVMQNPRHLVRRRGQEARLRCSPMKGHSHVYWYRQLPEEGLKFMVYLQKENIIDESGMPKERFSAEFPKEGPSILRIQQVVRGDSAAYFCASSPSVMNTEAFFGQGTRLTVV.

The chain joins TRBV7-2 to TRBJ2-7, with 12 bases identical to TRBD1. The V segment lost 5 bases and the J segment 3 bases; nucleotides outside the gene matches: 11. The CDR3 is 17 amino acids. Germline lookup yields CDR1 SGHTA and CDR2 FQGNSA. The CDR3 sequence is CASSRDRGQGYVYEQYF. CDR3 sequence (DNA): TGTGCCAGCAGCCGGGACAGGGGGCAGGGGTACGTCTACGAGCAGTACTTC.

The chain employs TRBV18 and TRBJ2-7, with a tentative D call TRBD1 (6 bases). The CDR3 length is 15 residues. CDR1 and CDR2 (germline): KGHSH, LQKENI. Trimming pared 2 bases from V and 2 bases from J, leaving 13 bases between. The CDR3 spells CASSPFEGHPYEQYF. The DNA of the CDR3 is TGTGCCAGCTCACCATTCGAGGGACACCCCTACGAGCAGTACTTC.

This clone showed up just a few times. This chain connects TRBV4-2 to TRBJ2-5, with D perhaps TRBD1 (6 bases). The CDR3 covers 16 residues. Trimming stripped 0 bases from V and 0 bases from J, with 11 bases between. Germline values: CDR1 LGHNA, CDR2 YNFKEQ. This CDR3 is CASSQDPGQYQETQYF. DNA for the CDR3: TGTGCCAGCAGCCAAGATCCAGGACAGTACCAAGAGACCCAGTACTTC.